The 7 T cell receptor beta chains reported below all come from one sample, sequenced in a study of T cell repertoires in cytomegalovirus infection. From the reads, TCRdb called clonotypes with MiXCR, one entry per CDR3 protein. Among 250,000 or so distinct CDR3 sequences listed, about 17% were seen once. The specimen was CD8+ T cells from PBMCs. These receptors were collected from a human donor in good health (CMV status not recorded). Some clones in this sample may be carry-over from other donors' samples.

This clonotype was detected a few times. The V and J genes are TRBV11-3 and TRBJ2-5; possible D gene TRBD1, 5 bases. V was trimmed by 5 bases and J by 0 bases, leaving 7 bases between them. Looked up from germline, CDR1 is SGHNT and CDR2 is YENEEA. There are 13 residues in the CDR3. The DNA for the CDR3 is TGTGCCAGCAGCCCGACAGACCAAGAGACCCAGTACTTC. This sequence encodes CASSPTDQETQYF.

This clonotype has a handful of counts. This may stem from a read error, because a much larger clone lies one nucleotide away. The chain couples TRBV4-3 to TRBJ2-7, with 11 bases that match TRBD2. The germline V gene has CDR1 LGHNA and CDR2 YSLEER. The CDR3 is 15 residues long. V shed 0 bases and J 2 bases; nucleotides not matched to a gene: 0. CDR3 nucleotide sequence: TGCGCCAGCAGCCAAGATAGCGGGGGGGCCTACGAGCAGTACTTC. This translates into CASSQDSGGAYEQYF.

The gene calls are TRBV9 and TRBJ2-7; no clear D gene. The V end was cut by 2 bases, the J end by 1 base, with 10 bases between. The CDR3 loop spans 14 amino acids. Germline V lookup: CDR1 SGDLS, CDR2 YYNGEE. The CDR3 DNA is TGTGCCAGCAGCGTTTCGCAAGGATCCTACGAGCAGTACTTC. Translating it yields CASSVSQGSYEQYF.

This clonotype was seen more than once but under ten times. V usage is TRBV4-1 and J usage is TRBJ1-1; D is possibly TRBD1 (6 bases). CDR1 is MGHRA, CDR2 YSYEKL, per germline. The CDR3 extends over 16 amino acids. Trimming stripped 4 bases from V and 5 bases from J, with 20 bases between. CDR3: CASSPAGQGHGTEAFF. The CDR3 nucleotides are TGCGCCAGCAGCCCAGCAGGTCAGGGGCACGGAACTGAAGCTTTCTTT.

This clonotype came up many times. V usage is TRBV28 and J usage is TRBJ1-6, with a tentative D call TRBD1 (5 bases). The germline V gene encodes CDR1 MDHEN and CDR2 SYDVKM. V dropped 3 bases and J dropped 6 bases, with 21 bases sitting between them. The CDR3 is made up of 18 amino acids. The DNA for the CDR3 is TGTGCCAGCAGTTTCCGCGGCTCAGGGCGGGCGGGTAATTCACCCCTCCACTTT. Encoded protein: CASSFRGSGRAGNSPLHF.

This clonotype was detected a few times. V is TRBV15 and J is TRBJ2-7; TRBD1 is a possible D gene (6 bases). There are 12 residues in the CDR3. CDR1 and CDR2 from the germline V gene are LNHNV and YYDKDF (reference sequence). Trimming removed 5 bases from V and 4 bases from J, with 9 bases in between. The CDR3, as DNA: TGTGCCACCAGCGGAAGGGGGTACGAGCAGTACTTC. Translation: CATSGRGYEQYF.

J is TRBJ2-1 and V is TRBV6-5, with D perhaps given as TRBD1 or TRBD2 (6 bases each). This CDR3 comprises 16 residues. Germline loops: CDR1 MNHEY, CDR2 SVGAGI. Trimming left V 5 bases short and J 5 bases short, with 19 bases between. The CDR3: CASSTFGGGKNNEQFF. DNA of the CDR3: TGTGCCAGCAGTACCTTTGGGGGCGGGAAAAACAATGAGCAGTTCTTC.